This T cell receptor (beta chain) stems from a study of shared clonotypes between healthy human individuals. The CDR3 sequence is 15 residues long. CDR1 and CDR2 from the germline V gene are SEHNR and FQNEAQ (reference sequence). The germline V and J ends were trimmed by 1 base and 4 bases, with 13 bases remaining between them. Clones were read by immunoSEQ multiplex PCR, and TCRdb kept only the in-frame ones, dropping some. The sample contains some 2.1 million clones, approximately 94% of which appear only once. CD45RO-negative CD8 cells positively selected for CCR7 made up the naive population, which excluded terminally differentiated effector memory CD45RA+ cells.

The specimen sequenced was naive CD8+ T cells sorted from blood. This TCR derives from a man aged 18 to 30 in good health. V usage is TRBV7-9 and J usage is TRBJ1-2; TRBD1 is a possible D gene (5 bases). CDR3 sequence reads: CASSLGAGHPYGYTF. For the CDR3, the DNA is TGTGCCAGCAGCTTAGGTGCAGGGCATCCCTATGGCTACACCTTC.